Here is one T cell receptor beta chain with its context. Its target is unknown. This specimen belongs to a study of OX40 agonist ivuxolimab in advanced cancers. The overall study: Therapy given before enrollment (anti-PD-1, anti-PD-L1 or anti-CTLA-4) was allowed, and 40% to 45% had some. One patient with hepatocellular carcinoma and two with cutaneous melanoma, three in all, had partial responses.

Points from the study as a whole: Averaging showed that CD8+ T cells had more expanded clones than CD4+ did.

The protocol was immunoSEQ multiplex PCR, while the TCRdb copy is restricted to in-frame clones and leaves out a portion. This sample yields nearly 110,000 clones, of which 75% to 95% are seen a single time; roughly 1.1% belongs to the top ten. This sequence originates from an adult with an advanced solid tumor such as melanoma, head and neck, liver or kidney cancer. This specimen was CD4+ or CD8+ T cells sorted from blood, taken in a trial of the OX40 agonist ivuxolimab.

The CDR3 region has the DNA TGTGCCAGTAGTTATGACAGACTAAACCCCCGAGAGACCCAGTACTTC. This translates into CASSYDRLNPRETQYF. The chain couples TRBV19 to TRBJ2-5, with D perhaps TRBD1 or TRBD2 (5 bases each). The CDR3 is made up of 16 amino acids. Trimming shortened V by 5 bases and J by 4 bases, and 20 bases separated the two germline ends. Germline loops: CDR1 LNHDA, CDR2 SQIVND (reference sequence). Filled out from reference TRBV19 and TRBJ2-5, the complete variable domain reads DGGITQSPKYLFRKEGQNVTLSCEQNLNHDAMYWYRQDPGQGLRLIYYSQIVNDFQKGDIAEGYSVSREKKESFPLTVTSAQKNPTAFYLCASSYDRLNPRETQYFGPGTRLLVL.